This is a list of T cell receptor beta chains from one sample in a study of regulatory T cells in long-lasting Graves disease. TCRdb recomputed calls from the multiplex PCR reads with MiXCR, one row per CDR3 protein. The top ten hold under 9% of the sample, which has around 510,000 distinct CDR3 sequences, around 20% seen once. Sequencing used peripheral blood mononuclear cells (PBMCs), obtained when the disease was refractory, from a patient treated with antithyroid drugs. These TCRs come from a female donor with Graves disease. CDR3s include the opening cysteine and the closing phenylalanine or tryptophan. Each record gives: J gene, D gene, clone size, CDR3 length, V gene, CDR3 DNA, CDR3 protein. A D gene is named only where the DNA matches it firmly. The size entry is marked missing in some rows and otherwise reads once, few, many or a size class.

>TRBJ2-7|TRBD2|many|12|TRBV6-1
TGTGCCAGCAGAGCGGGAGTCTACGAGCAGTACTTC
CASRAGVYEQYF
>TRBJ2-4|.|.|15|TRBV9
TGTGCCAGCAGCCCCGGGCGGGTAGCCAAAAACATTCAGTACTTC
CASSPGRVAKNIQYF
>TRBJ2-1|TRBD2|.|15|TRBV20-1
TGCAGTGCAACCCTCCCGGCGGGAGGGTCCTACGAGCAGTTCTTC
CSATLPAGGSYEQFF
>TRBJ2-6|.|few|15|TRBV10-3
TGTGCCATCAGCGCTCCGGGATCACGGGCCAACGTCCTGACTTTC
CAISAPGSRANVLTF
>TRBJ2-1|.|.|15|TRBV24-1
TGTGCCACCAGCGTTCGAGGGGGGCTGTACAATGAGCAGTTCTTC
CATSVRGGLYNEQFF
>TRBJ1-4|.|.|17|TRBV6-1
TGTGCCAGCAACCGAAGAAAGGGATCTGCAACTAATGAAAAACTGTTTTTT
CASNRRKGSATNEKLFF
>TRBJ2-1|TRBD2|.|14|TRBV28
TGTGCCAGCAGTTCTAGCGGGAGGGGCTATGAGCAGTTCTTC
CASSSSGRGYEQFF
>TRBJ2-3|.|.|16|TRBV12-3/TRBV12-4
TGTGCCAGCAGTTTGGTGATGCGAGGTAGCACAGATACGCAGTATTTT
CASSLVMRGSTDTQYF
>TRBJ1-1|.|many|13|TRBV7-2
TGTGCCAGCAGCTCGCAAGGGATGGAGCGAGCTTTCTTT
CASSSQGMERAFF
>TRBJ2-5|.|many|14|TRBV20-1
TGCAGTGCTACAGACGCTAGAGCCCAAGAGACCCAGTACTTC
CSATDARAQETQYF
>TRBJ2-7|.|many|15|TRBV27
TGTGCCAGCAGTTTATCAGGGGCGAGCTCCTACGAGCAGTACTTC
CASSLSGASSYEQYF
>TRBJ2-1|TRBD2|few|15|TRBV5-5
TGTGCCAGCAGTTTATTTCCGGGACTAGATAATGAGCAGTTCTTC
CASSLFPGLDNEQFF
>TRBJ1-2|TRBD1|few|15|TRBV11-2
TGTGCCAGCAGCCAAGAGGGGGCAGGGAAGGCTGGCTACACCTTC
CASSQEGAGKAGYTF
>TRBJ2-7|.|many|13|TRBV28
TGTGCCAGCAGACTGGTCGACGCCTACGAGCAGTACTTC
CASRLVDAYEQYF
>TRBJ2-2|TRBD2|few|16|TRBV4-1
TGCGCCAGCAGCCCCCATAGCGGGAGCGGAACCGGGGAGCTGTTTTTT
CASSPHSGSGTGELFF
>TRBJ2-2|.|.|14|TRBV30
TGTGCCTGGGGAGAGACTATGAACACCGGGGAGCTGTTTTTT
CAWGETMNTGELFF
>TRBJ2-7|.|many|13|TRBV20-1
TGCAGTGCCGATAAGCGTACCCTGGGCGAGCAGTACTTC
CSADKRTLGEQYF
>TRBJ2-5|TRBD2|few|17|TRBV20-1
TGCAGTGCTACGGGACTAGCGGGAAGGGTTCCCATAGAGACCCAGTACTTC
CSATGLAGRVPIETQYF
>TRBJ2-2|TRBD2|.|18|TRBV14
TGTGCCAGCAGCCAAACACCGGGACTAGCGGCGAACACCGGGGAGCTGTTTTTT
CASSQTPGLAANTGELFF
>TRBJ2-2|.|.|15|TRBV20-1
TGCAGTGCTAGGGTGGGCGGGATCAACACCGGGGAGCTGTTTTTT
CSARVGGINTGELFF
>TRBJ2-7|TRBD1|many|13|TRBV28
TGTGCCAGCAGGCGACAGGGGACATACGAGCAGTACTTC
CASRRQGTYEQYF
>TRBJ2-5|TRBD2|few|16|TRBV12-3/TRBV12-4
TGTGCCAGCAGTTTAGGGGTTAGCGGGAGATCAGAGACCCAGTACTTC
CASSLGVSGRSETQYF
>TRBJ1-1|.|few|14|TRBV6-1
TGTGCCCCAGCGGGCAAGACTAGGAACACTGAAGCTTTCTTT
CAPAGKTRNTEAFF
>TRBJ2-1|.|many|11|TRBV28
TGTGCCAGCAGCTCTTACAATGAGCAGTTCTTC
CASSSYNEQFF
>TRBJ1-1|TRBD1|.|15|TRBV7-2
TGTGCCAGCAGCCAATGGACAGGGGTAGGCACTGAAGCTTTCTTT
CASSQWTGVGTEAFF
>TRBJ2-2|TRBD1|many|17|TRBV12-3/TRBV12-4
TGTGCCAGCACCGATAATTTGGACAGGGGGCAAGCCGGGGAGCTGTTTTTT
CASTDNLDRGQAGELFF
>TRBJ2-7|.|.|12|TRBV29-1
TGCAGCGTTGGAAGGAATACCTACGAGCAGTACTTC
CSVGRNTYEQYF
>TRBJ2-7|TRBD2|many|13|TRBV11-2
TGTGCCAGCAGCACCACGACTAGCGGCGAGCAGTACTTC
CASSTTTSGEQYF
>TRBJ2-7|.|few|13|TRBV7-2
TGTGCCAGCAGCTCAAGTTGGGTCTACGAGCAGTACTTC
CASSSSWVYEQYF
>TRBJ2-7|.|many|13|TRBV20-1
TGCAGTGCTAGTGCCGGGGCAAGCCACGAGCAGTACTTC
CSASAGASHEQYF
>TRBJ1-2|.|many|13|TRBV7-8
TGTGCCAGCAGCTTAGCGCTCGGGGGAAGCTACACCTTC
CASSLALGGSYTF